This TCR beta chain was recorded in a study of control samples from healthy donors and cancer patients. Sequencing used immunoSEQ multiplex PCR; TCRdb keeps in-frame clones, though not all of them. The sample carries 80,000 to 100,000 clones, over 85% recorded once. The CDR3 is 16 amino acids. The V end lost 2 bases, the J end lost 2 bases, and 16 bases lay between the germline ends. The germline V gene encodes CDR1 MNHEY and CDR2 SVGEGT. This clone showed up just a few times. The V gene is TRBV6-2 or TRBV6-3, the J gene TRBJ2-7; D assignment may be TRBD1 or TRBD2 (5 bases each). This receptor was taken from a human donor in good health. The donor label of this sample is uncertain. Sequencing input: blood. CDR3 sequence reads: CASSYQKGPTTYEQYF. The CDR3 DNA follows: TGTGCCAGCAGTTACCAAAAGGGACCGACTACCTACGAGCAGTACTTC.